This T cell receptor (beta chain) was observed in a study of blood T cell repertoires in COVID-19. Looking at the study overall: Sites across the United States, Italy and Spain contributed samples from acute and convalescent COVID-19. T cells, B-cell-depleted T cells, or PBMCs supplied cDNA or gDNA.

Trimming stripped 3 bases from V and 5 bases from J, with 5 bases between. This CDR3 is built from 12 residues. Measured with immunoSEQ multiplex PCR; TCRdb has only the in-frame clones, and not every one. The sample includes 52,000 or so clones, more than 75% of them seen just once. Sequenced material: peripheral blood. This TCR derives from a man in his forties or fifties with active or convalescent COVID-19. This chain uses TRBV12-3 or TRBV12-4 with TRBJ2-1, with D unclear. The CDR3 DNA is TGTGCCAGCAGTTTTCTAAACAATGAGCAGTTCTTC. Translating gives CASSFLNNEQFF.